What follows are 24 T cell receptor beta chains derived from one specimen sequenced in a study of technical replicates of blood from a handful of donors. Only in-frame clones appear in the TCRdb table, and some are missing; sequencing was by immunoSEQ multiplex PCR. Altogether about 100,000 clones are present, 95% to 97% being singletons, with the ten largest covering about 0.36%. The specimen sequenced was T cells isolated from PBMCs. The receptors come from a human donor in good health.

V is TRBV28 and J is TRBJ2-7, with TRBD1 identical over 8 bases. CDR1 is MDHEN and CDR2 is SYDVKM in the germline V gene. V lost 7 bases, J lost 6 bases, and 14 bases stayed unmatched. The CDR3 has 15 amino acids. CDR3 DNA sequence: TGTGCCAGCACAATAGGACAGGGAATTTTCGGCGAGCAGTACTTC. Residues: CASTIGQGIFGEQYF.

The chain couples TRBV6-6 to TRBJ2-1; no definite D call. Germline V gene lookup returns CDR1 MNHNY and CDR2 SVGAGI (reference sequence). Trimming took off 4 bases at V and 7 bases at J, with 5 bases between the two ends. CDR3 length: 11 residues. CDR3 amino acids: CASSFSNEQFF. CDR3 in DNA: TGTGCCAGCAGTTTTTCGAATGAGCAGTTCTTC.

This chain uses TRBV7-9 with TRBJ2-1, with a possible D match to TRBD2 (5 bases). CDR3 length equals 17 residues. Germline CDR1 SEHNR, CDR2 FQNEAQ (reference sequence). V was cut by 3 bases and J by 1 base, with 16 bases left in between. The CDR3 is CASSFPGNQVSYNEQFF. The CDR3 nucleotides read TGTGCCAGCAGCTTCCCCGGGAATCAAGTTTCCTACAATGAGCAGTTCTTC. Complete variable domain (other parts from reference TRBV7-9 and TRBJ2-1): DTGVSQNPRHKITKRGQNVTFRCDPISEHNRLYWYRQTLGQGPEFLTYFQNEAQLEKSRLLSDRFSAERPKGSFSTLEIQRTEQGDSAMYLCASSFPGNQVSYNEQFFGPGTRLTVL.

V usage is TRBV7-9 and J usage is TRBJ2-1, with D tentatively TRBD2 (6 bases). The ends were cut back, 5 bases at V and 4 bases at J, with 15 bases in the middle. The CDR3 covers 15 residues. From germline, CDR1 is SEHNR and CDR2 FQNEAQ (reference sequence). This CDR3 is CASSPIVGRYNEQFF. For the CDR3, the DNA is TGTGCCAGCAGCCCTATTGTAGGGAGGTACAATGAGCAGTTCTTC.

The chain couples TRBV27 to TRBJ2-5; perhaps TRBD2 as D (7 bases). V lost 3 bases, J lost 5 bases, and 13 bases lay in between. The CDR3 contains 14 residues. Germline CDR1 is MNHEY and CDR2 is SMNVEV (reference sequence). CDR3 nucleotides: TGTGCCAGCAGTTTTTGGGGGGGCGGGGAGACCCAGTACTTC. Its protein product is CASSFWGGGETQYF.

The rearrangement joins TRBV5-6 to TRBJ2-5; weak D call: TRBD1 (6 bases). The CDR3 extends over 14 amino acids. V was pared by 5 bases and J by 1 base, with 12 bases between. CDR1 and CDR2 from the germline V gene are SGHDT and YYEEEE. The CDR3 here is CASRITTGQETQYF. The CDR3 nucleotides read TGTGCCAGCAGGATTACGACAGGCCAAGAGACCCAGTACTTC.

The rearrangement uses TRBV18 and TRBJ1-2; D gene unclear. The germline gives CDR1 KGHSH, CDR2 LQKENI. The length of the CDR3 is 15 residues. Deletions cut 2 bases from V and 2 bases from J, with 12 bases between. The CDR3 coding sequence is TGTGCCAGCTCACCATCCGAGGGCAACAACTATGGCTACACCTTC. It encodes CASSPSEGNNYGYTF.

V is TRBV27 and J is TRBJ1-2, with D possibly matching TRBD1 (5 bases). In germline, CDR1 is MNHEY, CDR2 SMNVEV (reference sequence). V lost 3 bases and J 8 bases, leaving 13 bases between the germline ends. The CDR3 is made up of 13 amino acids. The CDR3 DNA reads TGTGCCAGCAGTTTCGGGCAGGGCAGAGGCTACACCTTC. It encodes CASSFGQGRGYTF.

This chain uses TRBV18 with TRBJ1-1, with 7 positions matching TRBD1. Germline V gene sequence: CDR1 KGHSH, CDR2 LQKENI. The length of the CDR3 is 13 residues. V lost 2 bases and J lost 5; bases outside the gene matches: 2. CDR3 bases: TGTGCCAGCTCACCAGGGACAGTTACTGAAGCTTTCTTT. Translated: CASSPGTVTEAFF.

The V and J genes are TRBV7-2 and TRBJ2-1, with D perhaps matching TRBD2 (5 bases). Trimming left V 1 base short and J 9 bases short, with 7 bases between. This CDR3 region has 12 residues. CDR1 is SGHTA, CDR2 FQGNSA, per germline. CDR3 sequence reads: CASSLGEGEQFF. As DNA, the CDR3 is TGTGCCAGCAGCTTAGGCGAGGGTGAGCAGTTCTTC.

The CDR3 bases are TGTGCCAGCAGCTTAAGCCCAGGGAGGGACAATGAGCAGTTCTTC. Translating it yields CASSLSPGRDNEQFF. This rearrangement joins TRBV7-3 to TRBJ2-1; 7 nucleotides agree with TRBD2. This CDR3 comprises 15 residues. Per germline, CDR1 SGHTA and CDR2 FQGTGA. Trimming at V came to 1 base and at J to 5 bases, leaving 5 bases not matched to a gene.

This clone was detected only once. This rearrangement joins TRBV9 to TRBJ2-2; TRBD1 aligns across 9 bases. This CDR3 is built from 16 residues. The V segment lost 2 bases and the J segment 6 bases; nucleotides outside the gene matches: 8. Germline V CDR1 and CDR2: SGDLS, YYNGEE. The CDR3 sequence: CASSVGTGHRAGELFF. The DNA for the CDR3 is TGTGCCAGCAGCGTTGGGACAGGGCATAGGGCCGGGGAGCTGTTTTTT.

The gene calls are TRBV29-1 and TRBJ1-1; D gene unclear. The ends were cut back, 4 bases at V and 7 bases at J, with 10 bases in the middle. This CDR3 region has 11 residues. Germline loops: CDR1 SQVTM, CDR2 ANQGSEA. In DNA, the CDR3 is TGCAGCGTTGGCGGGATGGGTGAAGCTTTCTTT. Amino acids: CSVGGMGEAFF.

This sequence joins TRBV10-2 and TRBJ1-5; the match to TRBD1 covers 7 bases. CDR3 length: 14 residues. Per germline, CDR1 WSHSY and CDR2 SAAADI. V lost 6 bases and J lost 2; bases outside the gene matches: 4. In nucleotides, the CDR3 is TGCGCCAGCAGCCTAGGACAGGGCAATCAGCCCCAGCATTTT. This gives the protein CASSLGQGNQPQHF.

The CDR3 loop is CAWSVQSDEQYF. The CDR3 region has the DNA TGTGCCTGGAGTGTGCAAAGCGACGAGCAGTACTTC. The chain employs TRBV30 and TRBJ2-7, with D uncertain. V was trimmed by 0 bases and J by 5 bases, leaving 8 bases between them. From germline, CDR1 is GTSNPN and CDR2 SVGIG (reference sequence). The CDR3 is 12 residues long.

The chain is built from TRBV11-2 and TRBJ2-1, with D possibly matching TRBD1 (5 bases). The CDR3 extends over 12 amino acids. Germline lookup yields CDR1 SGHAT and CDR2 FQNNGV. V lost 2 bases and J 10 bases, leaving 9 bases between the germline ends. In nucleotides, the CDR3 is TGTGCCAGCAGCTTATTAGCAGGGGAGCAGTTCTTC. Protein: CASSLLAGEQFF.

This chain uses TRBV7-6 with TRBJ1-2, with 8 bases aligning to TRBD1. This CDR3 is 14 amino acids long. V dropped 4 bases and J dropped 4; count of bases not matched to a gene: 5. The germline gives CDR1 SGHVS, CDR2 FNYEAQ. CDR3 sequence reads: CASSSTGQAYGYTF. Here the CDR3 DNA reads TGTGCCAGCAGCTCAACGGGACAGGCCTATGGCTACACCTTC.

The chain carries TRBV4-1 and TRBJ2-7; D is ambiguous. Germline lookup yields CDR1 MGHRA and CDR2 YSYEKL. Trimming stripped 4 bases from V and 2 bases from J, with 9 bases between. This CDR3 contains 13 residues. The DNA of the CDR3 is TGCGCCAGCAGCCCAGTAGCAACCTACGAGCAGTACTTC. Its translation: CASSPVATYEQYF.

The chain uses TRBV6-5 and TRBJ2-1; perhaps TRBD2 as D (5 bases). The germline gives CDR1 MNHEY, CDR2 SVGAGI. The V end lost 2 bases, the J end lost 8 bases, and 13 bases lay between the germline ends. The CDR3 consists of 14 residues. The CDR3 bases are TGTGCCAGCAGTTACGAGGACTCCTTTGATGAGCAGTTCTTC. This encodes CASSYEDSFDEQFF.

This clone appeared many times. The V call is TRBV5-1, the J call TRBJ2-1, with 9 bases identical to TRBD1. There are 14 residues in the CDR3. Germline CDR1 is SGHRS and CDR2 is YFSETQ. With 0 bases clipped from V and 5 bases from J, the junction kept 0 bases outside the gene matches. The CDR3 DNA reads TGCGCCAGCAGCTTGGACAGGGGGCACAATGAGCAGTTCTTC. This gives the protein CASSLDRGHNEQFF.

CDR3 in amino acids: CASSWGSGSYNEQFF. CDR3 DNA: TGTGCCAGCAGCTGGGGTTCGGGGTCCTACAATGAGCAGTTCTTC. This chain uses TRBV5-4 with TRBJ2-1; D is perhaps TRBD2 (5 bases). The CDR3 has 15 amino acids. The germline V gene encodes CDR1 SGHNT and CDR2 YYREEE (reference sequence). Deletions cut 3 bases from V and 1 base from J, with 11 bases between. Using reference TRBV5-4 and TRBJ2-1 for the parts outside the CDR3, the full variable domain is ETGVTQSPTHLIKTRGQQVTLRCSSQSGHNTVSWYQQALGQGPQFIFQYYREEENGRGNFPPRFSGLQFPNYSSELNVNALELDDSALYLCASSWGSGSYNEQFFGPGTRLTVL.

This clone has only one observation. The gene calls are TRBV18 and TRBJ1-5, with D unclear. Germline V gene sequence: CDR1 KGHSH, CDR2 LQKENI. CDR3 length: 14 residues. V dropped 2 bases and J dropped 7 bases, with 12 bases sitting between them. In DNA form, the CDR3 reads TGTGCCAGCTCACCAGCGGGTTTAGGGCAGCCCCAGCATTTT. Its protein product is CASSPAGLGQPQHF.

The chain combines TRBV30 with TRBJ1-2, with D perhaps matching TRBD1 (6 bases). CDR3 length: 14 amino acids. V lost 5 bases and J lost 8, with 21 bases in between. Germline-derived CDR1 and CDR2 are GTSNPN and SVGIG (reference sequence). The chain's CDR3 is CAWRTDAGVGGYTF. The CDR3, as DNA: TGTGCCTGGCGTACTGACGCAGGGGTTGGAGGCTACACCTTC.

This chain uses TRBV7-3 with TRBJ2-7, with 12 bases lining up with TRBD2. V trimming: 5 bases; J trimming: 5 bases; junction bases outside the gene matches: 7. The CDR3 runs 15 residues. The germline V gene has CDR1 SGHTA and CDR2 FQGTGA. The CDR3, as DNA: TGTGCCAGCAGCCCGACTAGCGGGAGAAGCCACGAGCAGTACTTC. Protein product: CASSPTSGRSHEQYF.